This is a list of T cell receptor beta chains from one sample in a study of T cell changes during pregnancy in multiple sclerosis. Libraries were prepared by immunoSEQ multiplex PCR; TCRdb keeps only in-frame clonotypes and omits some of them. Here the sample spans around 71,000 clones, 90% to 95% being singletons. Here the sequenced sample was peripheral blood, taken in the third trimester of pregnancy. These receptor sequences come from a female donor with multiple sclerosis, enrolled in a pregnancy study. The CDR3 runs from the conserved cysteine through the conserved F or W. Fields, in order: J gene, D gene, V gene, clone size, CDR3 length, CDR3 DNA, CDR3 protein. A D gene is named only where the DNA matches it firmly. The size entry is marked missing in some rows and otherwise reads once, few, many or a size class.

>TRBJ1-1|NA|TRBV5-4|NA|15
TGTGCCAGCAGCTCGCGAGGACAGATGAACACTGAAGCTTTCTTT
CASSSRGQMNTEAFF
>TRBJ1-1|NA|TRBV7-2|NA|13
TGTGCCAGCAACCCGGGGGGGAGGACTGAAGCTTTCTTT
CASNPGGRTEAFF
>TRBJ1-1|NA|TRBV5-6|NA|12
TGTGCCAGCAGCTTTCTTGGGGGGGATGCTTTCTTT
CASSFLGGDAFF
>TRBJ2-3|NA|TRBV9|NA|12
TGTGCCAGCAGCGTAGGAGGGAGCGCGCAGTATTTT
CASSVGGSAQYF
>TRBJ1-1|TRBD1|TRBV7-2|NA|14
TGTGCCAGCAGCCTACGGGGACAGGGAGTCAAAGCTTTCTTT
CASSLRGQGVKAFF
>TRBJ2-3|NA|TRBV7-2|few|12
TGTGCCAGCAGCAGCTACCCAGATACGCAGTATTTT
CASSSYPDTQYF
>TRBJ2-1|NA|TRBV21-1|NA|15
TGTGCCAGCAGCTACCGAGGTCGCGGGTACAATGAGCAGTTCTTC
CASSYRGRGYNEQFF
>TRBJ1-2|NA|TRBV25-1|NA|16
TGTGCCAGCAGAACCCTCGATGGGCTGTGGGACTATGGCTACACCTTC
CASRTLDGLWDYGYTF
>TRBJ1-2|NA|TRBV28|NA|15
TGTGCCAGCTCAAATTTATCAGGGGCCATCTATGGCTACACCTTC
CASSNLSGAIYGYTF
>TRBJ1-2|NA|TRBV4-1|once|13
TGCGCCAGCAGCCCAATGACCGTGGCGGACTACACCTTC
CASSPMTVADYTF
>TRBJ2-7|NA|TRBV7-9|NA|15
TGTGCCAGCAGCTCCCAGACGGGGTTCCTGGGCGAGCAGTACTTC
CASSSQTGFLGEQYF
>TRBJ2-1|NA|TRBV11-3|NA|13
TGTGCCAGCAGCCTCGGAGGGCGTAATGAGCAGTTCTTC
CASSLGGRNEQFF
>TRBJ2-1|NA|TRBV18|few|13
TGTGCCAGCTCAGCCCATTCTACAGATGAGCAGTTCTTC
CASSAHSTDEQFF
>TRBJ2-1|NA|TRBV10-3|NA|17
TGTGCCATCAGTGAAGATATAGTGGGAGAGCCTTACAATGAGCAGTTCTTC
CAISEDIVGEPYNEQFF
>TRBJ1-2|NA|TRBV27|once|16
TGTGCCAGCAGTTTATTTTCCCGGGGGGGAAACTATGGCTACACCTTC
CASSLFSRGGNYGYTF
>TRBJ2-7|NA|TRBV5-6|NA|16
TGTGCCAGCAGCTTGGCTGCTAGCGCCCGCTCCTACGAGCAGTACTTC
CASSLAASARSYEQYF
>TRBJ2-7|NA|TRBV2|NA|13
TGTGCCAGCAGGGCAACGACAGACTACGAGCAGTACTTC
CASRATTDYEQYF
>TRBJ2-3|TRBD2|TRBV19|NA|16
TGTGCCAGTAGTAGGCGACTAGCGGAGGGGACAGATACGCAGTATTTT
CASSRRLAEGTDTQYF
>TRBJ2-7|TRBD2|TRBV10-1|NA|16
TGCGCCAGCAGTGAATCGGGACTAGCCTACTCCTACGAGCAGTACTTC
CASSESGLAYSYEQYF
>TRBJ1-2|TRBD1|TRBV14|NA|15
TGTGCCAGCAGCCAAGTCGCAGGGGGGAACTATGGCTACACCTTC
CASSQVAGGNYGYTF
>TRBJ2-1|NA|TRBV9|NA|16
TGTGCCAGCAGCATCTTGAGCAGGGGAAGCTACAATGAGCAGTTCTTC
CASSILSRGSYNEQFF
>TRBJ2-3|TRBD2|TRBV7-9|NA|16
TGTGCCAGCAGCTACCGACTAGCGGGAAGGCAAGATACGCAGTATTTT
CASSYRLAGRQDTQYF
>TRBJ2-2|TRBD2|TRBV7-9|once|15
TGTGCCAGCAGCCCCAGTAGCGGGATACTCCGGGAGCTGTTTTTT
CASSPSSGILRELFF
>TRBJ2-1|TRBD2|TRBV7-3|few|16
TGTGCCAGCAGCTTAACTCCCCTAGCGGTATACAATGAGCAGTTCTTC
CASSLTPLAVYNEQFF
>TRBJ1-1|TRBD1|TRBV4-2|NA|14
TGTGCCAGCAGCCAACTCTCAGGGGGCGCGGGAGCTTTCTTT
CASSQLSGGAGAFF
>TRBJ2-5|TRBD2|TRBV7-2|once|16
TGTGCCAGCAGCCCCAGTGCGGCTAGCGGACAAGAGACCCAGTACTTC
CASSPSAASGQETQYF
>TRBJ2-7|NA|TRBV4-1|NA|13
TGCGCCAGCAGCCAGGGGAGGGGGAGCGAGCAGTACTTC
CASSQGRGSEQYF
>TRBJ2-7|TRBD2|TRBV19|NA|15
TGTGCCAGTAGTATATCGGGGACTATGTACTACGAGCAGTACTTC
CASSISGTMYYEQYF
>TRBJ2-7|NA|TRBV30|once|16
TGTGCCTGGAGTACCCCCTTGGACTTGTCCTCCTACGAGCAGTACTTC
CAWSTPLDLSSYEQYF
>TRBJ2-7|NA|TRBV4-2|once|12
TGTGCCAGCAGCCAAGTCGGGTACGAGCAGTACTTC
CASSQVGYEQYF
>TRBJ2-2|TRBD1|TRBV5-1|NA|18
TGCGCCAGCAGCTCCAGAGCATGGGACAGGGGGGTACCCGGGGAGCTGTTTTTT
CASSSRAWDRGVPGELFF
>TRBJ1-2|NA|TRBV6-1|NA|13
TGTGCCAGCACTATGACAGTGAACTATGGCTACACCTTC
CASTMTVNYGYTF
>TRBJ2-6|TRBD1|TRBV28|NA|18
TGTGCCAGCAACGTGAGGGGACAGGGGGCATGGGGGGCCAACGTCCTGACTTTC
CASNVRGQGAWGANVLTF
>TRBJ2-1|TRBD2|TRBV11-3|NA|14
TGTGCCAGCAGCCGTAGACTAGCGGGCCATGAGCAGTTCTTC
CASSRRLAGHEQFF
>TRBJ2-2|NA|TRBV11-2|once|12
TGTGCCAGCAGCCCCCCGGCCGGGGAGCTGTTTTTT
CASSPPAGELFF
>TRBJ2-5|TRBD1|TRBV10-1|once|16
TGCGCCAGCAGTGTCTCCCCGGACAGGGTATGGGAGACCCAGTACTTC
CASSVSPDRVWETQYF
>TRBJ2-3|NA|TRBV11-2|NA|15
TGTGCCAGCAGCTTGAGTGCGGGACCCCCAGATACGCAGTATTTT
CASSLSAGPPDTQYF
>TRBJ2-7|NA|TRBV10-3|NA|16
TGTGCCATCAGTGAGTCGACGCGGACTACCCCCTACGAGCAGTACTTC
CAISESTRTTPYEQYF
>TRBJ1-1|NA|TRBV14|few|14
TGTGCCAGCAGCCAAGGTCGTGGGCGCACTGAAGCTTTCTTT
CASSQGRGRTEAFF
>TRBJ2-1|TRBD2|TRBV4-3|NA|17
TGCGCCAGCAGCCAAGATCAACTAGCGGGAGGGCTTAATGAGCAGTTCTTC
CASSQDQLAGGLNEQFF
>TRBJ2-7|NA|TRBV28|NA|16
TGTGCCAGCAGTCCCCCCGGGGGAGGGGGTACCTACGAGCAGTACTTC
CASSPPGGGGTYEQYF
>TRBJ1-5|NA|TRBV7-2|NA|16
TGTGCCAGCAGCTTATTGGGGGCAGGTGATCGGCAGCCCCAGCATTTT
CASSLLGAGDRQPQHF
>TRBJ2-2|NA|TRBV11-2|NA|14
TGTGCCAGCAGCTTCAGGCCCAACACCGGGGAGCTGTTTTTT
CASSFRPNTGELFF